This T cell receptor beta chain was sequenced in a study of vaccination and CD4 T cells after COVID-19. Study context: Overlapping spike peptides of SARS-CoV-2, HCoV-NL63, HCoV-OC43 and HCoV-229E stimulated the cells. Each control culture was treated with a CEFX pool, an HIV-1 Nef pool, or no peptide.

The assay that was used to sequence DNA from cultured CD4+ T cells was the Oncomine TCR Beta short-read assay. Someone extracted genomic DNA from cultured CD4+ T cells. Each CDR3 protein is one row after TCRdb ran MiXCR on the PCR reads. The data contain about 25,000 distinct CDR3 sequences, 30% of them singletons. A note on this clonotype: Its antigen is undetermined.

Time point defined: late sampling 161 to 241 days after vaccination in a few convalescent patients. Treatment here: roughly ten-day PBMC culture with coronavirus spike peptide pools or control peptides (ViraFEST assay). The germline gives CDR1 LGHNA, CDR2 YNFKEQ. With 4 bases removed from V and 1 base from J, the gap between germline ends came to 13 bases. This CDR3 is built from 15 residues. The chain combines TRBV4-2 with TRBJ2-5; D may be TRBD2 (5 bases). The clonotype was recovered from a human donor who had recovered from COVID-19. The sequences come from CD4+ T cells from blood, cultured in vitro, collected about 7 months after SARS-CoV-2 vaccination. In DNA, the CDR3 is TGTGCCAGCAGCCCTACCGGTACTAGCCAAGAGACCCAGTACTTC. Translating gives CASSPTGTSQETQYF.